This T cell receptor (beta chain) is drawn from a study of blood T cell repertoires in COVID-19. As for the study in general: Acute and convalescent COVID-19 samples came from the United States, Italy and Spain. Sources were T cells, B-cell-depleted T cells, or PBMCs; the material itself was cDNA or gDNA.

Authors' analysis steps: Estimation of nucleated cell counts relied on the amplification of reference gene primers. The data were produced by immunoSEQ multiplex PCR, yet TCRdb's version contains in-frame clones alone and is incomplete. V and J calls and clone size are as listed in that table; D and trimming were resolved from the DNA. The table has about 42,000 clones, roughly 84% seen once. This receptor was obtained from a woman in her 70s in a cohort sampled during active COVID-19. The source material was peripheral blood.

This CDR3 is CASSVQTGFGQPQHF. In DNA form, the CDR3 reads TGTGCCAGCAGTGTCCAGACTGGGTTTGGGCAGCCCCAGCATTTT. This sequence joins TRBV2 and TRBJ1-5; D gene uncertain. CDR1 SNHLY and CDR2 FYNNEI come from the germline V gene. Trimming removed 4 bases from V and 7 bases from J, with 17 bases in between. The CDR3 is 15 amino acids.